The rows below give T cell receptor beta chains drawn from one sample of a study of post-analysis software for immune sequencing data. TCRdb re-called the PCR reads through MiXCR, storing one row per CDR3 protein. The sample holds approximately 570,000 distinct CDR3 sequences, about 44% seen once. Sequenced material: blood. Receptors were obtained from a girl aged 10 to 17 with multiple sclerosis. CDR3s include the opening cysteine and the closing phenylalanine or tryptophan. D genes are given only for firm matches. Expanded clones are given a class, and other clones once, few, many or no size at all.

TRBJ1-1 | - | - | TRBV11-2 | CASSLLAEPEAFF | TGTGCCAGCAGCTTACTTGCGGAGCCTGAAGCTTTCTTT
TRBJ1-2 | - | - | TRBV20-1 | CSAEGPGTYGYTF | TGCAGTGCCGAGGGACCTGGAACCTATGGCTACACCTTC
TRBJ2-7 | - | - | TRBV7-9 | CASSLNEYEQYF | TGTGCCAGCAGCTTAAATGAGTACGAGCAGTACTTC
TRBJ2-3 | few | - | TRBV20-1 | CSASRGEGTDTQYF | TGCAGTGCTAGTAGGGGAGAAGGCACAGATACGCAGTATTTT
TRBJ2-7 | - | TRBD1 | TRBV5-1 | CASSLSETGAREQYF | TGCGCCAGCAGCTTGTCCGAGACAGGGGCTCGGGAGCAGTACTTC
TRBJ2-7 | few | TRBD2 | TRBV20-1 | CSAETSGMYEQYF | TGCAGTGCCGAGACTAGCGGGATGTACGAGCAGTACTTC
TRBJ2-7 | - | TRBD1 | TRBV10-3 | CAISEGQGNSYEQYF | TGTGCCATCAGTGAGGGACAGGGGAACTCCTACGAGCAGTACTTC
TRBJ2-4 | - | TRBD1 | TRBV12-3/TRBV12-4 | CASPGTGLAKNIQYF | TGTGCCAGCCCGGGGACAGGACTAGCCAAAAACATTCAGTACTTC
TRBJ2-5 | - | - | TRBV9 | CASSPVGRDGTQYF | TGTGCCAGCAGCCCCGTTGGTCGGGACGGGACCCAGTACTTC
TRBJ2-7 | - | - | TRBV12-3/TRBV12-4 | CASGGKYEQYF | TGTGCCAGCGGCGGAAAATACGAGCAGTACTTC
TRBJ1-2 | - | TRBD1 | TRBV12-3/TRBV12-4 | CASSSLVSGTDPNYGYTF | TGTGCCAGCAGTTCTCTAGTTTCCGGGACAGATCCTAACTATGGCTACACCTTC
TRBJ2-5 | - | TRBD2 | TRBV12-3/TRBV12-4 | CASSLRAGGRETQYF | TGTGCCAGCAGTTTGAGGGCGGGAGGGCGAGAGACCCAGTACTTC
TRBJ1-1 | - | - | TRBV7-6 | CASSSGAGTTEAFF | TGTGCCAGCAGCTCCGGAGCGGGGACCACTGAAGCTTTCTTT
TRBJ2-5 | - | - | TRBV5-1 | CASSLASSGKPVPKTQYF | TGCGCCAGCAGCTTAGCCTCTTCTGGGAAGCCGGTTCCAAAGACCCAGTACTTC
TRBJ2-7 | once | TRBD2 | TRBV15 | CATSSRPGLAGWLSPDNEQYF | TGTGCCACCAGCAGCCGACCGGGACTAGCGGGCTGGCTATCCCCGGACAATGAGCAGTACTTC
TRBJ2-5 | - | - | TRBV12-3/TRBV12-4 | CASSGPARGETQYF | TGTGCCAGCAGTGGACCCGCGCGAGGGGAGACCCAGTACTTC
TRBJ2-1 | - | - | TRBV20-1 | CSARDNRGAEQFF | TGCAGTGCTAGAGATAACCGGGGGGCCGAGCAGTTCTTC
TRBJ2-3 | - | - | TRBV20-1 | CSAHSGGTDTQYF | TGCAGTGCCCATTCGGGGGGCACAGATACGCAGTATTTT
TRBJ2-3 | - | TRBD2 | TRBV12-3/TRBV12-4 | CASRLAGDTQYF | TGTGCCAGCAGATTAGCGGGAGATACGCAGTATTTT
TRBJ2-2 | - | - | TRBV6-6 | CAVRGGQNTGERFF | TGTGCCGTCCGAGGGGGGCAGAACACCGGGGAGCGGTTTTTT
TRBJ1-5 | - | TRBD1 | TRBV20-1 | CSARAGTGHQPQHF | TGCAGTGCTAGAGCTGGGACAGGGCATCAGCCCCAGCATTTT
TRBJ2-7 | - | - | TRBV10-3 | CAISEREWSYEQYF | TGTGCCATCAGTGAACGGGAGTGGTCCTACGAGCAGTACTTC
TRBJ1-1 | - | - | TRBV29-1 | CSVSPSEAFF | TGCAGCGTTTCCCCAAGTGAAGCTTTCTTT
TRBJ2-4 | few | - | TRBV12-3/TRBV12-4 | CASSAQQTAKNIQYF | TGTGCCAGCAGTGCCCAACAAACGGCCAAAAACATTCAGTACTTC
TRBJ2-7 | - | - | TRBV10-1 | CASSESQGAYEQYF | TGCGCCAGCAGTGAGAGTCAGGGTGCCTACGAGCAGTACTTC
TRBJ2-3 | - | TRBD2 | TRBV5-6 | CASTFASGGATDTQYF | TGTGCCAGCACCTTCGCTAGCGGGGGGGCAACAGATACGCAGTATTTT
TRBJ1-2 | - | - | TRBV6-5 | CASTGDSYGYTF | TGTGCCAGCACCGGCGATTCGTATGGCTACACCTTC
TRBJ2-3 | - | TRBD2 | TRBV12-3/TRBV12-4 | CASTTLAGGPSTDTQYF | TGTGCCAGCACCACACTAGCGGGGGGGCCTAGCACAGATACGCAGTATTTT
TRBJ2-7 | - | - | TRBV12-3/TRBV12-4 | CASSLVRQADEQYF | TGTGCCAGCAGTTTAGTAAGACAGGCTGACGAGCAGTACTTC
TRBJ2-1 | - | - | TRBV15 | CATSRGSYNEQFF | TGTGCCACCAGCCGGGGGTCCTACAATGAGCAGTTCTTC
TRBJ2-7 | - | TRBD1 | TRBV20-1 | CSALRDSSSYEQYF | TGCAGTGCTCTCCGGGACAGTTCCTCCTACGAGCAGTACTTC
TRBJ2-3 | few | - | TRBV6-5 | CASSYANRVSTDTQYF | TGTGCCAGCAGTTACGCCAACAGGGTTAGCACAGATACGCAGTATTTT
TRBJ1-2 | - | - | TRBV24-1 | CATRGPNNYGYTF | TGTGCCACCAGGGGGCCCAATAACTATGGCTACACCTTC
TRBJ1-6 | - | - | TRBV6-5 | CASSYRGLSSYNSPLHF | TGTGCCAGCAGTTACCGAGGGTTGAGCTCCTATAATTCACCCCTCCACTTT
TRBJ1-1 | few | - | TRBV12-3/TRBV12-4 | CASSLAQGEAFF | TGTGCCAGCAGTTTAGCGCAAGGGGAAGCTTTCTTT
TRBJ1-4 | - | - | TRBV3-1 | CAGMARGTEKLFF | TGTGCCGGCATGGCGAGGGGTACTGAAAAACTGTTTTTT
TRBJ2-7 | few | TRBD1 | TRBV24-1 | CATSDGTDSYEQYF | TGTGCCACCAGTGACGGGACAGACTCCTACGAGCAGTACTTC
TRBJ2-1 | few | TRBD2 | TRBV6-4 | CASSEGASGYNEQFF | TGTGCCAGCAGTGAGGGGGCTAGCGGGTACAATGAGCAGTTCTTC
TRBJ2-1 | - | - | TRBV7-8 | CASGAGAGNEQFF | TGTGCCAGTGGCGCGGGGGCAGGGAATGAGCAGTTCTTC
TRBJ2-1 | - | TRBD2 | TRBV2 | CASMMASGYNEQFF | TGTGCCAGCATGATGGCTAGCGGATACAATGAGCAGTTCTTC
TRBJ2-7 | - | TRBD2 | TRBV7-2 | CASSERRTSLEQYF | TGTGCCAGCAGCGAAAGGAGGACTAGTCTCGAGCAGTACTTC
TRBJ2-1 | few | - | TRBV5-1 | CASSLIGLSRNEQFF | TGCGCCAGCAGCTTAATTGGGCTGAGCAGGAATGAGCAGTTCTTC
TRBJ2-3 | few | TRBD1 | TRBV27 | CASSLVPGGPDTQYF | TGTGCCAGCAGTTTAGTTCCAGGGGGACCAGATACGCAGTATTTT
TRBJ2-1 | - | TRBD2 | TRBV3-1 | CASSQDSSGRPDNGQFF | TGTGCCAGCAGCCAAGACTCTAGCGGGAGACCCGACAATGGGCAGTTCTTC
TRBJ2-7 | few | TRBD1 | TRBV7-9 | CASGSIGTGVYEQYF | TGTGCCAGCGGTTCCATCGGGACAGGGGTGTACGAGCAGTACTTC
TRBJ2-6 | few | - | TRBV21-1 | CAGSPWDSGANVLTF | TGTGCCGGCAGCCCTTGGGACTCTGGGGCCAACGTCCTGACTTTC
TRBJ2-3 | - | - | TRBV5-1 | CASSKEGLDTQYF | TGCGCCAGCAGCAAGGAGGGCCTAGATACGCAGTATTTT
TRBJ1-2 | few | TRBD1 | TRBV7-9 | CASSPGTGSYGYTF | TGTGCCAGCAGCCCCGGGACAGGGTCCTATGGCTACACCTTC
TRBJ2-1 | - | TRBD2 | TRBV7-8 | CASSRLAGVTHNEQFF | TGTGCCAGCAGCCGATTAGCGGGAGTCACCCACAATGAGCAGTTCTTC
TRBJ2-3 | - | - | TRBV2 | CAGTGQLTDTQYF | TGTGCCGGCACGGGACAACTCACGGATACGCAGTATTTT
TRBJ2-7 | - | - | TRBV20-1 | CSARGRGGSYEQYF | TGCAGTGCTAGAGGAAGGGGGGGGTCCTACGAGCAGTACTTC
TRBJ2-7 | few | - | TRBV25-1 | CASSDFGRRQQYF | TGTGCCAGCAGCGACTTTGGGCGGAGACAGCAGTACTTC